This TCR beta chain was recovered during a study of T cell changes during pregnancy in multiple sclerosis. Clones were read by immunoSEQ multiplex PCR, and TCRdb kept only the in-frame ones, dropping some. The top ten clones hold around 3% of a sample with approximately 100,000 clones, about 90% of them seen once. The germline CDR1 and CDR2 sequences are MNHNY and SVGAGI (reference sequence). Trimming cost V 7 bases and J 6 bases, with 12 bases left between them. The CDR3 consists of 13 residues. The sample consisted of peripheral blood, taken in the second trimester of pregnancy. This clonotype was obtained from a female donor with multiple sclerosis, enrolled in a pregnancy study. This chain uses TRBV6-6 with TRBJ2-2; D perhaps matches TRBD1 (5 bases). This CDR3 reads CASTALGAGELFF. The CDR3 bases are TGTGCCAGCACCGCCCTAGGGGCCGGGGAGCTGTTTTTT.